The entry that follows covers one T cell receptor (beta chain) sequence. Its target is not known. It was across several immunoSEQ plates that each subset's genomic DNA was evenly split. Assay: immunoSEQ multiplex PCR; the TCRdb copy retains only in-frame clones and omits some. Counted here are hundreds of thousands of clones, around three quarters occurring once; the ten biggest clones make up around 13%. This record belongs to a study of shared clonotypes between healthy human individuals. Study observations and caveats: The donor pool, a small one, limited the genetic and exposure-history diversity represented.

Trimming removed 4 bases at V and 3 bases at J, with 14 bases between. The germline V gene encodes CDR1 MGHRA and CDR2 YSYEKL. The CDR3 extends over 15 amino acids. The chain employs TRBV4-1 and TRBJ2-3; D is undetermined. The specimen sequenced was PBMCs. The TCR was taken from a woman in her forties in good health. Some clones in this sample may be carry-over from other donors' samples. CDR3 amino acids: CASSPAGVTTDTQYF. The CDR3 DNA is TGCGCCAGCAGCCCCGCTGGGGTAACGACAGATACGCAGTATTTT.